The entry below describes one T cell receptor (beta chain). These data belong to a study of T cell changes during pregnancy in multiple sclerosis. The ends were cut back, 4 bases at V and 4 bases at J, with 10 bases in the middle. The CDR3 covers 13 residues. Germline V gene lookup returns CDR1 SGHTA and CDR2 FQGNSA. Using immunoSEQ multiplex PCR, the repertoire was profiled, and TCRdb retains in-frame clones only, with some absent. The sample has tens of thousands of clones, approximately 91% seen once. This receptor was taken from a female donor with multiple sclerosis, enrolled in a pregnancy study. The chain carries TRBV7-2 and TRBJ1-1, with D unresolved. The sequencing used CD4+ T cells from peripheral blood mononuclear cells, collected in the third trimester of pregnancy. CDR3 sequence (DNA): TGTGCCAGCAGCTCAGAAGCGAGCACTGAAGCTTTCTTT. It is translated as CASSSEASTEAFF.